This T cell receptor (beta chain) was profiled in a study of blood T cell repertoires in COVID-19. Some clones are missing from TCRdb's copy, which holds only in-frame ones; the method was immunoSEQ multiplex PCR. The repertoire has about 210,000 clones, approximately 90% of them found once; the top ten carry about 5%. V lost 5 bases and J lost 5; bases outside the gene matches: 12. The CDR3 length is 18 residues. Germline CDR1 and CDR2: LNHDA and SQIVND (reference sequence). This sequence was found in a woman in her thirties or forties with acute or convalescent COVID-19. This sequence joins TRBV19 and TRBJ2-1, with 13 nucleotides matching TRBD2. Sequenced sample: peripheral blood. The CDR3 loop reads CASSPRRTSGGRDNEQFF. In DNA form, the CDR3 reads TGTGCCAGTAGTCCCCGAAGGACTAGCGGGGGCCGTGACAATGAGCAGTTCTTC. The full variable domain, completed using reference TRBV19 and TRBJ2-1, is DGGITQSPKYLFRKEGQNVTLSCEQNLNHDAMYWYRQDPGQGLRLIYYSQIVNDFQKGDIAEGYSVSREKKESFPLTVTSAQKNPTAFYLCASSPRRTSGGRDNEQFFGPGTRLTVL.